The clone carrying this T cell receptor delta chain occurred a few times. Its target is unknown. RNA was extracted from the cells and then reverse transcribed. The CDR3 regions were amplified by multiplex PCR from V-gene primers to a constant-region primer. TCRdb applied CATT to the multiplex PCR reads for clone calling. The sample yields about 75,000 delta-chain clones, around 32% seen once. This sample was taken from a study of Vδ1+ human thymocytes. Study observations and caveats: Thymic TRG and TRD repertoires appeared highly polyclonal. TRG sequences recurred across donors, whereas TRD sequences stayed essentially private.

Germline trimming cut 8 bases from V and 8 bases from J; bases unmatched to any gene: 28. The CDR3 runs to 20 residues. Germline V lookup: CDR1 TSWWSYY, CDR2 QGS. The specimen sequenced was Vdelta1+ gamma-delta thymocytes from the thymus. Subset: FACS-sorted CD3+ TCRalphabeta- TCRVdelta1+ TCRVdelta2- thymocytes. V is TRDV1 and J is TRDJ1; 11 nucleotides align to TRDD3. This TCR was sampled from a boy under three years old who had congenital heart surgery. The CDR3, as DNA: TGTGCTCTTCTCGTCCTACCCAGCTTCCCACTGGGGGATATTAGTACGAAACTCATCTTT. This encodes CALLVLPSFPLGDISTKLIF.